The T cell receptor beta chain under discussion was sequenced for a study of response to subunit inactivated influenza vaccine. Study-level points and caveats: Seasonal influenza vaccination, on each occasion, was suggested by the authors to recruit few new T cells.

This clonotype appeared a few times. Its matching antigen is unknown. CDR3 length: 13 amino acids. Between the trimmed V and J ends, which lost 0 bases and 8 bases, there was a span of 10 bases. The germline gives CDR1 SGHNT, CDR2 YENEEA. MiXCR, applied by TCRdb to the RT-PCR reads, yields one record per CDR3 protein. Of around 200,000 distinct CDR3 sequences listed, around 9.2% are singletons. J is TRBJ1-1 and V is TRBV11-3; D uncertain. The TCR comes from a man between 50 and 59 years old who received an inactivated influenza vaccine. The sample here was non-naive T cells sorted from PBMCs, taken on the day of vaccination. The CDR3 region is CASSLDLGAEAFF. As DNA, the CDR3 is TGTGCCAGCAGCTTAGATCTAGGAGCGGAAGCTTTCTTT.